Shown below are 32 T cell receptor beta chains from a single sample sequenced in a study of blood T cell repertoires in COVID-19. TCRdb's copy holds only in-frame clones and misses some; the assay was immunoSEQ multiplex PCR. The sample lists around 75,000 clones; 90% were seen once. The sequenced material came from peripheral blood. These receptors were obtained from a man aged 50 or older with acute or convalescent COVID-19.

This chain uses TRBV11-2 with TRBJ2-6; the D gene is possibly TRBD2 (6 bases). Germline-derived CDR1 and CDR2 are SGHAT and FQNNGV. The CDR3 covers 16 residues. V shed 5 bases and J shed 2 bases, with 13 bases lying between them. CDR3 sequence reads: CASSPGVAAGANVLTF. For the CDR3, the DNA is TGTGCCAGCAGCCCGGGGGTAGCGGCTGGGGCCAACGTCCTGACTTTC. Complete variable domain (other parts from reference TRBV11-2 and TRBJ2-6): EAGVAQSPRYKIIEKRQSVAFWCNPISGHATLYWYQQILGQGPKLLIQFQNNGVVDDSQLPKDRFSAERLKGVDSTLKIQPAKLEDSAVYLCASSPGVAAGANVLTFGAGSRLTVL.

This clone has just a few counts. The gene calls are TRBV19 and TRBJ2-1; maybe TRBD2 (6 bases). The V and J ends lost 1 base and 2 bases respectively, with 12 bases between them. From germline, CDR1 is LNHDA and CDR2 SQIVND (reference sequence). This CDR3 spans 16 amino acids. The CDR3 reads CASSIVDSGTYNEQFF. The CDR3 nucleotides are TGTGCCAGTAGTATAGTGGATAGCGGAACCTACAATGAGCAGTTCTTC.

V usage is TRBV3-1 (or the pseudogene TRBV3-2) and J usage is TRBJ2-1; 13 bases fit TRBD2. Trimming at V came to 2 bases and at J to 4 bases, leaving 2 bases not matched to a gene. Germline CDR1 and CDR2: LGHDT and YNNKEL (reference sequence). The CDR3 has 16 residues. CDR3 coding DNA: TGTGCCAGCAGCCAATGGGGACTAGCGGGGTACAATGAGCAGTTCTTC. The encoded protein is CASSQWGLAGYNEQFF.

The chain recombines TRBV11-3 with TRBJ2-1, with 11 bases fitting TRBD2. The trim removed 4 bases at V and 2 bases at J, leaving 7 bases unmatched. CDR1 and CDR2 (germline): SGHNT, YENEEA. The length of the CDR3 is 17 residues. CDR3 DNA sequence: TGTGCCAGCAGCTCCAGCATAGCGGGAGGGACCTACAATGAGCAGTTCTTC. As protein: CASSSSIAGGTYNEQFF.

The rearrangement joins TRBV6-2 or TRBV6-3 to TRBJ1-6, with D uncertain. This CDR3 is built from 12 residues. Per the germline V gene, CDR1 is MNHEY and CDR2 is SVGEGT. V lost 0 bases, J lost 9 bases, and 3 bases lay in between. CDR3 loop: CASSYSGSPLHF. For the CDR3, the DNA is TGTGCCAGCAGTTACTCCGGTTCACCCCTCCACTTT.

The chain is built from TRBV19 and TRBJ1-3; 7 nucleotides align to TRBD1. After removal of 4 bases from V and 4 bases from J, the junction contained 7 bases not matched to a gene. CDR3 length equals 15 residues. The germline gives CDR1 LNHDA, CDR2 SQIVND (reference sequence). The CDR3 nucleotides read TGTGCCAGTAGTAACCGACAGGGACCAGGAAACACCATATATTTT. Protein sequence: CASSNRQGPGNTIYF.

This rearrangement joins TRBV2 to TRBJ1-5; the D gene is possibly TRBD1 (6 bases). CDR1 is SNHLY, CDR2 FYNNEI, per germline. The CDR3 spans 12 residues. V lost 7 bases and J lost 11, with 15 bases in between. As DNA, the CDR3 is TGTGCCAGCAAGGGGGTAGACTGGACCCAGCATTTT. It is translated as CASKGVDWTQHF.

The chain has TRBV3-1 (or the pseudogene TRBV3-2) and TRBJ1-6, with D maybe TRBD1 (6 bases). CDR3 length equals 16 residues. Trimming took off 0 bases at V and 3 bases at J, with 9 bases between the two ends. Germline CDR1 and CDR2: LGHDT and YNNKEL (reference sequence). The CDR3 region is CASSQEGAIYNSPLHF. CDR3 sequence (DNA): TGTGCCAGCAGCCAAGAGGGGGCTATCTATAATTCACCCCTCCACTTT.

The rearrangement links TRBV7-9 to TRBJ1-2, with 11 bases matching TRBD1. The junction had 9 bases not matched to a gene; V was cut back by 3 bases and J by 3 bases. The CDR3 contains 17 residues. Germline values: CDR1 SEHNR, CDR2 FQNEAQ (reference sequence). Here the CDR3 reads CASSLKGRTGGHYGYTF. DNA of the CDR3: TGTGCCAGCAGCTTGAAGGGAAGGACAGGGGGCCACTATGGCTACACCTTC.

In DNA, the CDR3 is TGTGCCAGTCGACCCTACCCTGGGACAGGGATCCAAGAGACCCAGTACTTC. Protein sequence: CASRPYPGTGIQETQYF. The chain uses TRBV19 and TRBJ2-5, with 9 positions matching TRBD1. The CDR3 spans 17 residues. The V and J ends lost 8 bases and 1 base, in that order; junction bases with no gene match: 14. Germline values: CDR1 LNHDA, CDR2 SQIVND (reference sequence).

The genes are TRBV4-2 and TRBJ2-3; 8 bases are a match to TRBD1. Unmatched junction bases numbered 3, after V lost 1 base and J lost 3 bases. There are 15 residues in the CDR3. CDR1 is LGHNA, CDR2 YNFKEQ, per germline. CDR3 sequence: CASSQVRGPTDTQYF. The CDR3, as DNA: TGTGCCAGCAGCCAAGTCAGGGGGCCAACAGATACGCAGTATTTT.

The rearrangement uses TRBV4-1 and TRBJ1-3; no definite D call. Germline values: CDR1 MGHRA, CDR2 YSYEKL. Trimming took 0 bases from V and 1 from J, leaving 10 bases between them. This CDR3 comprises 16 residues. This chain's CDR3 is CASSQDFGRSGNTIYF. The CDR3 DNA sequence: TGCGCCAGCAGCCAAGATTTTGGCAGGTCTGGAAACACCATATATTTT.

The rearrangement uses TRBV13 and TRBJ2-2; 7 bases fit TRBD2. Germline V gene sequence: CDR1 PRHDT, CDR2 FYEKMQ (reference sequence). V was clipped by 0 bases and J by 4 bases; unmatched bases: 5. This CDR3 is 16 amino acids long. The DNA of the CDR3 is TGTGCCAGCAGCTTAGGAGCGGGGTCGGCCACCGGGGAGCTGTTTTTT. It is translated as CASSLGAGSATGELFF.

The V and J genes are TRBV25-1 and TRBJ2-5, with 7 bases identical to TRBD1. V was pared by 7 bases and J by 2 bases, with 10 bases of the junction left unmatched. This CDR3 has 15 amino acids. CDR1 is MGHDK, CDR2 SYGVNS, per germline. Written as DNA, the CDR3 is TGTGCCAGCATCGGGGACAGTTCTATGCAAGAGACCCAGTACTTC. Protein product: CASIGDSSMQETQYF.

V and J are TRBV7-9 and TRBJ2-3, with TRBD1 matching over 8 bases. Trimming at V came to 5 bases and at J to 4 bases, leaving 8 bases not matched to a gene. The CDR3 runs to 15 residues. CDR1 and CDR2 (germline): SEHNR, FQNEAQ (reference sequence). CDR3 loop: CASSLSRGLADTQYF. The CDR3 nucleotides read TGTGCCAGCAGCCTTTCCAGGGGGCTTGCAGATACGCAGTATTTT.

This clone came up once. The rearrangement joins TRBV3-1 (or the pseudogene TRBV3-2) to TRBJ1-1, with D uncertain. This CDR3 spans 13 amino acids. Germline V lookup: CDR1 LGHDT, CDR2 YNNKEL (reference sequence). V was clipped by 3 bases and J by 6 bases, with 11 bases between them. In DNA form, the CDR3 reads TGTGCCAGCAGCCAGAGAGGGAAGTCTGAAGCTTTCTTT. This encodes CASSQRGKSEAFF.

The chain recombines TRBV19 with TRBJ1-2; TRBD1 matches at 8 bases. Germline-derived CDR1 and CDR2 are LNHDA and SQIVND (reference sequence). The CDR3 length is 15 residues. V was pared by 4 bases and J by 6 bases, with 10 bases of the junction left unmatched. The DNA of the CDR3 is TGTGCCAGTAGTACGTTGCAGACAGGGGTGAATGGCTACACCTTC. It specifies CASSTLQTGVNGYTF.

J is TRBJ2-3 and V is TRBV5-1, with 14 nucleotides matching TRBD2. The CDR3 is made up of 14 amino acids. With 5 bases clipped from V and 5 bases from J, the junction kept 1 base outside the gene matches. CDR1 is SGHRS and CDR2 is YFSETQ in the germline V gene. CDR3 amino acids: CASRTSGRVDTQYF. CDR3 sequence (DNA): TGCGCCAGCAGGACTAGCGGGAGGGTAGATACGCAGTATTTT.

The chain is built from TRBV11-2 and TRBJ2-1, with a possible D match to TRBD1 (6 bases). This CDR3 spans 14 amino acids. Germline V lookup: CDR1 SGHAT, CDR2 FQNNGV. Trimming removed 1 base at V and 8 bases at J, with 12 bases between. The CDR3 nucleotides are TGTGCCAGCAGCTTAGTAAGGGGGTTCTATGAGCAGTTCTTC. Encoded protein: CASSLVRGFYEQFF. Complete variable domain (other parts from reference TRBV11-2 and TRBJ2-1): EAGVAQSPRYKIIEKRQSVAFWCNPISGHATLYWYQQILGQGPKLLIQFQNNGVVDDSQLPKDRFSAERLKGVDSTLKIQPAKLEDSAVYLCASSLVRGFYEQFFGPGTRLTVL.

The chain recombines TRBV6-5 with TRBJ1-1; the D gene is possibly TRBD1 (6 bases). The ends were cut back, 6 bases at V and 11 bases at J, with 19 bases in the middle. The CDR3 is made up of 13 amino acids. Germline V gene lookup returns CDR1 MNHEY and CDR2 SVGAGI. CDR3 sequence reads: CASRGAIPPGAFF. Written as DNA, the CDR3 is TGTGCCAGCAGGGGGGCCATACCCCCTGGGGCTTTCTTT.

This clone was observed once. The gene calls are TRBV10-3 and TRBJ2-2; 9 positions agree with TRBD1. Germline V gene sequence: CDR1 ENHRY, CDR2 SYGVKD. V gave up 0 bases and J gave up 7 bases; unmatched junction bases: 6. The CDR3 loop spans 16 amino acids. This chain's CDR3 is CAISESVRGQGGELFF. The CDR3 region has the DNA TGTGCCATCAGTGAGTCGGTGAGGGGACAGGGCGGGGAGCTGTTTTTT.

The V gene is TRBV21-1, the J gene TRBJ2-1; TRBD2, the D gene given by the table, was not confirmed from the DNA. TRBV21-1 is a documented pseudogene. The CDR3 spans 17 residues. The CDR3 here is CASSKDGTSGKDNEQFF. The DNA of the CDR3 is TGTGCCAGCAGCAAAGACGGGACTAGCGGGAAAGACAATGAGCAGTTCTTC.

This chain links TRBV11-3 with TRBJ2-4; no definite D call. CDR3 size: 14 residues. The V gene's germline CDR1 is SGHNT and CDR2 YENEEA. Trimming took 1 base from V and 0 from J, leaving 4 bases between them. The CDR3 protein is CASSLGGAKNIQYF. CDR3 DNA: TGTGCCAGCAGCTTAGGCGGAGCCAAAAACATTCAGTACTTC.

The chain is built from TRBV6-2 or TRBV6-3 and TRBJ2-3; the D is unclear. The CDR3 has 14 residues. Trimming removed 4 bases at V and 4 bases at J, with 12 bases between. CDR1 is MNHEY and CDR2 is SVGEGT in the germline V gene. CDR3 in amino acids: CASSSLVLSDTQYF. The CDR3 DNA is TGTGCCAGCAGTTCCCTAGTTCTGTCAGATACGCAGTATTTT.

V gene TRBV3-1 (or the pseudogene TRBV3-2) combines with J gene TRBJ2-2; D is possibly TRBD2 (6 bases). The CDR3 is 14 residues long. Germline CDR1 is LGHDT and CDR2 is YNNKEL (reference sequence). Trimming left V 4 bases short and J 4 bases short, with 10 bases between. The CDR3 DNA reads TGTGCCAGCAGCCTTAGGGAGGTCACCGGGGAGCTGTTTTTT. Protein sequence: CASSLREVTGELFF.

The chain carries TRBV7-2 and TRBJ1-6; no firm D call. Trimming removed 5 bases at V and 6 bases at J, with 14 bases between. Germline lookup yields CDR1 SGHTA and CDR2 FQGNSA. CDR3 size: 15 residues. The CDR3 nucleotides are TGTGCCAGCAGCCTTCACCCGAGCGGTAATTCACCCCTCCACTTT. Translation gives CASSLHPSGNSPLHF. The entire variable domain, with the rest obtained from reference TRBV7-2 and TRBJ1-6, is as follows: GAGVSQSPSNKVTEKGKDVELRCDPISGHTALYWYRQSLGQGLEFLIYFQGNSAPDKSGLPSDRFSAERTGGSVSTLTIQRTQQEDSAVYLCASSLHPSGNSPLHFGNGTRLTVT.

The CDR3: CATSDPGQGRGYNTGELFF. As DNA, the CDR3 is TGTGCCACCAGTGACCCGGGACAGGGACGTGGTTACAACACCGGGGAGCTGTTTTTT. The chain links TRBV24-1 to TRBJ2-2; 9 positions match TRBD1. Germline loops: CDR1 KGHDR, CDR2 SFDVKD. This CDR3 is built from 19 residues. With V trimmed by 4 bases and J by 2 bases, 13 bases remained unmatched.

V is TRBV6-6 and J is TRBJ1-2, with 11 bases that match TRBD1. With V trimmed by 5 bases and J by 2 bases, 4 bases remained unmatched. The CDR3 has 15 amino acids. Per germline, CDR1 MNHNY and CDR2 SVGAGI (reference sequence). The CDR3 reads CASSTRTGGNYGYTF. CDR3 sequence (DNA): TGTGCCAGCAGTACCCGGACAGGGGGCAACTATGGCTACACCTTC.

V and J are TRBV9 and TRBJ1-3; 7 bases map to TRBD1. The CDR3 is 14 residues long. V shed 1 base, J shed 4 bases, and the junction held 2 bases outside the gene matches. Germline values: CDR1 SGDLS, CDR2 YYNGEE. The CDR3 nucleotides read TGTGCCAGCAGCGTACAGGGGGGAGGAAACACCATATATTTT. Translation gives CASSVQGGGNTIYF.

The chain is built from TRBV5-4 and TRBJ1-1; D may be TRBD1 (6 bases). Germline V gene sequence: CDR1 SGHNT, CDR2 YYREEE (reference sequence). V was cut by 5 bases and J by 1 base, with 18 bases left in between. The CDR3 runs 16 residues. The CDR3 sequence: CASSSAGAWGNTEAFF. CDR3 nucleotides: TGTGCCAGCAGTTCTGCAGGGGCGTGGGGGAACACTGAAGCTTTCTTT.

The V gene is TRBV11-2, the J gene TRBJ1-5; no definite D call. This CDR3 region has 15 residues. The V and J ends lost 0 bases and 0 bases respectively, with 6 bases between them. Per germline, CDR1 SGHAT and CDR2 FQNNGV. As DNA, the CDR3 is TGTGCCAGCAGCTTAGACGGGGATAGCAATCAGCCCCAGCATTTT. This encodes CASSLDGDSNQPQHF. Combining the CDR3 with reference TRBV11-2 and TRBJ1-5 gives the whole variable domain EAGVAQSPRYKIIEKRQSVAFWCNPISGHATLYWYQQILGQGPKLLIQFQNNGVVDDSQLPKDRFSAERLKGVDSTLKIQPAKLEDSAVYLCASSLDGDSNQPQHFGDGTRLSIL.

J is TRBJ2-1 and V is TRBV19; tentatively, D is TRBD1 (5 bases). Germline values: CDR1 LNHDA, CDR2 SQIVND (reference sequence). The germline V and J ends were trimmed by 3 bases and 8 bases, with 17 bases remaining between them. The CDR3 length is 15 residues. The CDR3 protein is CASSIGASGDYEQFF. The CDR3, as DNA: TGTGCCAGTAGTATTGGGGCTAGTGGTGACTATGAGCAGTTCTTC.